Listed here are 30 T cell receptor beta chains from one sample, sequenced in a study of blood T cell repertoires in COVID-19. Sequencing was performed with immunoSEQ multiplex PCR; in TCRdb, only in-frame clones are kept and a portion is missing. The sample yields about 370,000 clones, roughly nine tenths seen once. Sequenced: PBMCs or T cells enriched from blood (not recorded which). The receptors come from a woman between 35 and 50 years old who had been exposed to COVID-19.

This chain links TRBV12-3 or TRBV12-4 with TRBJ1-2; no firm D call. CDR3 length: 13 amino acids. V was pared by 6 bases and J by 1 base, with 9 bases between. The chain's CDR3 is CASSILVNYGYTF. The CDR3 DNA sequence: TGTGCCAGCAGCATACTGGTTAACTATGGCTACACCTTC.

There are a few counts of this clone. The V call is TRBV2, the J call TRBJ1-4; the D gene is possibly TRBD1 (5 bases). Germline V gene data show CDR1 as SNHLY and CDR2 as FYNNEI. Trimming left V 3 bases short and J 0 bases short, with 5 bases between. CDR3 size: 14 residues. The CDR3 loop is CASSDRATNEKLFF. The CDR3 DNA follows: TGTGCCAGCAGTGACAGGGCAACTAATGAAAAACTGTTTTTT.

The rearrangement links TRBV10-2 to TRBJ2-7, with 8 bases that match TRBD2. This CDR3 has 14 residues. Germline V gene data show CDR1 as WSHSY and CDR2 as SAAADI. V shed 11 bases and J 4 bases; nucleotides not matched to a gene: 13. CDR3 nucleotide sequence: TGCGCCGCCTTTCCAGCGGGAGAAGTGTACGAGCAGTACTTC. It is translated as CAAFPAGEVYEQYF.

The count of this clone is one. V is TRBV11-3 and J is TRBJ2-4; 12 nucleotides match TRBD1. With 0 bases clipped from V and 3 bases from J, the junction kept 6 bases outside the gene matches. The CDR3 runs to 18 residues. Germline-derived CDR1 and CDR2 are SGHNT and YENEEA. Written as DNA, the CDR3 is TGTGCCAGCAGCTTAGATCGGCGGGACAGGGGGCTCAAAAACATTCAGTACTTC. Translated: CASSLDRRDRGLKNIQYF. Full variable domain (missing parts from reference TRBV11-3 and TRBJ2-4): EAGVVQSPRYKIIEKKQPVAFWCNPISGHNTLYWYLQNLGQGPELLIRYENEEAVDDSQLPKDRFSAERLKGVDSTLKIQPAELGDSAVYLCASSLDRRDRGLKNIQYFGAGTRLSVL.

With respect to this clone: Compared with germline, one end of the junction differs, possibly owing to a read error. J is TRBJ1-1 and V is TRBV19; the D is unclear. The CDR3 length is 11 residues. Germline V CDR1 and CDR2: LNHDA, SQIVND (reference sequence). Here the CDR3 reads CASRIAEEAFF. The CDR3 coding sequence is TGTGCCAGTAGGATAGCCGAGGAAGCTTTCTTT.

The chain uses TRBV14 and TRBJ2-1, with TRBD1 as a possible D gene (6 bases). Germline values: CDR1 SGHDN, CDR2 FVKESK. V gave up 2 bases and J gave up 4 bases, with 18 bases separating them. The CDR3 totals 17 residues. This CDR3 is CASSQSPWTDPYNEQFF. CDR3 sequence (DNA): TGTGCCAGCAGCCAAAGCCCCTGGACAGACCCTTACAATGAGCAGTTCTTC.

J is TRBJ1-2 and V is TRBV9; 7 nucleotides agree with TRBD1. This CDR3 is built from 16 residues. Germline assignment: CDR1 SGDLS and CDR2 YYNGEE. V shed 3 bases and J 4 bases; nucleotides not matched to a gene: 12. CDR3 residues: CASSAETGYGGYGYTF. CDR3 DNA: TGTGCCAGCAGCGCGGAGACAGGGTACGGTGGCTATGGCTACACCTTC. Full variable domain (missing parts from reference TRBV9 and TRBJ1-2): DSGVTQTPKHLITATGQRVTLRCSPRSGDLSVYWYQQSLDQGLQFLIQYYNGEERAKGNILERFSAQQFPDLHSELNLSSLELGDSALYFCASSAETGYGGYGYTFGSGTRLTVV.

V and J are TRBV27 and TRBJ1-1; TRBD1 agrees at 8 bases. V was pared by 6 bases and J by 0 bases, with 3 bases of the junction left unmatched. This CDR3 comprises 14 residues. The germline V gene has CDR1 MNHEY and CDR2 SMNVEV (reference sequence). CDR3 in DNA: TGTGCCAGCAGGACAGGGGTTTTGAACACTGAAGCTTTCTTT. It yields the protein CASRTGVLNTEAFF.

This clone was seen a single time. This sequence joins TRBV7-3 and TRBJ2-2, with a possible D match to TRBD1 (6 bases). V was pared by 6 bases and J by 4 bases, with 12 bases between. CDR1 is SGHTA, CDR2 FQGTGA, per germline. This CDR3 is 14 amino acids long. CDR3 nucleotide sequence: TGTGCCAGCAGACAAGACAGGTTCACCGGGGAGCTGTTTTTT. Protein product: CASRQDRFTGELFF.

The chain joins TRBV7-3 to TRBJ1-1; D is uncertain. The V and J ends lost 5 bases and 2 bases respectively, with 12 bases between them. CDR3 size: 14 residues. Germline CDR1 SGHTA, CDR2 FQGTGA. The CDR3 loop is CASSPNGGNTEAFF. CDR3 bases: TGTGCCAGCAGCCCCAACGGAGGAAACACTGAAGCTTTCTTT. Supplemented by reference TRBV7-3 and TRBJ1-1, the full variable domain reads GAGVSQTPSNKVTEKGKYVELRCDPISGHTALYWYRQSLGQGPEFLIYFQGTGAADDSGLPNDRFFAVRPEGSVSTLKIQRTERGDSAVYLCASSPNGGNTEAFFGQGTRLTVV.

This CDR3 reads CAISESSRAGTDTQYF. CDR3 DNA: TGTGCCATCAGTGAGTCCAGTAGGGCAGGGACAGATACGCAGTATTTT. The V call is TRBV10-3, the J call TRBJ2-3; D may be TRBD1 (5 bases). The V gene lost 0 bases and the J gene lost 3 bases, with 13 bases spanning the gap. CDR3 length: 16 amino acids. Germline V gene data show CDR1 as ENHRY and CDR2 as SYGVKD.

The chain couples TRBV29-1 to TRBJ1-5, with 7 bases fitting TRBD1. The V and J ends lost 7 bases and 2 bases, in that order; junction bases with no gene match: 17. This CDR3 is built from 17 residues. Germline V gene data show CDR1 as SQVTM and CDR2 as ANQGSEA. This chain's CDR3 is CSGKPGQNNICNQPQHF. The CDR3 DNA is TGCAGCGGGAAACCGGGACAGAACAATATTTGCAATCAGCCCCAGCATTTT.

CDR3: CASSTGQGDYGYTF. The CDR3 nucleotides are TGTGCCAGCAGTACGGGACAGGGAGACTATGGCTACACCTTC. J is TRBJ1-2 and V is TRBV27; 9 nucleotides line up with TRBD1. V lost 5 bases and J lost 3; bases outside the gene matches: 4. CDR1 MNHEY and CDR2 SMNVEV come from the germline V gene (reference sequence). The CDR3 has 14 residues.

The chain combines TRBV2 with TRBJ2-7; 10 bases map to TRBD1. V lost 7 bases and J lost 2; bases outside the gene matches: 11. Per the germline V gene, CDR1 is SNHLY and CDR2 is FYNNEI. This CDR3 has 16 amino acids. CDR3 DNA: TGTGCCAGCACCCTTTCCCCGGGACAGGGGACCTACGAGCAGTACTTC. Translation gives CASTLSPGQGTYEQYF.

V is TRBV18 and J is TRBJ2-1; D is uncertain. Trimming took 8 bases from V and 9 from J, leaving 14 bases between them. Germline values: CDR1 KGHSH, CDR2 LQKENI. The CDR3 is 12 residues long. CDR3 residues: CASGRLLGEQFF. The CDR3 coding sequence is TGTGCCAGCGGCAGACTCCTCGGTGAGCAGTTCTTC.

The rearrangement uses TRBV11-3 and TRBJ1-2; a possible D gene is TRBD1 (6 bases). This CDR3 comprises 13 residues. The ends were cut back, 0 bases at V and 7 bases at J, with 9 bases in the middle. CDR1 is SGHNT, CDR2 YENEEA, per germline. The CDR3, as DNA: TGTGCCAGCAGCTTAGAGCAGGGGTCTGGCTACACCTTC. This encodes CASSLEQGSGYTF.

The chain couples TRBV10-3 to TRBJ1-5, with D possibly TRBD1 on 6 matching bases. V was cut by 4 bases and J by 5 bases, with 12 bases left in between. Germline V gene sequence: CDR1 ENHRY, CDR2 SYGVKD. This CDR3 has 14 amino acids. The DNA of the CDR3 is TGTGCCATCAGTGGGGCGGGGGCTGATCAGCCCCAGCATTTT. Translation gives CAISGAGADQPQHF.

J is TRBJ1-4 and V is TRBV18; possible D gene TRBD1, 5 bases. Germline CDR1 reads KGHSH; CDR2 reads LQKENI. The V and J ends lost 2 bases and 3 bases respectively, with 10 bases between them. The CDR3 has 15 amino acids. DNA for the CDR3: TGTGCCAGCTCACCAGTAAGGGGCCCTAATGAAAAACTGTTTTTT. Its translation: CASSPVRGPNEKLFF.

This clone was counted a single time. CDR3 loop: CASSLEGGDRGNTIYF. The CDR3 DNA reads as TGCGCCAGCAGCTTGGAAGGCGGGGACAGGGGAAACACCATATATTTT. The chain carries TRBV5-1 and TRBJ1-3, with 8 bases aligning to TRBD1. The junction had 6 bases not matched to a gene; V was cut back by 0 bases and J by 4 bases. This CDR3 is 16 amino acids long. Looked up from germline, CDR1 is SGHRS and CDR2 is YFSETQ. The full variable domain, its missing parts supplied by reference TRBV5-1 and TRBJ1-3, is KAGVTQTPRYLIKTRGQQVTLSCSPISGHRSVSWYQQTPGQGLQFLFEYFSETQRNKGNFPGRFSGRQFSNSRSEMNVSTLELGDSALYLCASSLEGGDRGNTIYFGEGSWLTVV.

The chain couples TRBV24-1 to TRBJ2-2; D perhaps matches TRBD2 (5 bases). Trimming stripped 6 bases from V and 6 bases from J, with 10 bases between. The V gene's germline CDR1 is KGHDR and CDR2 SFDVKD. This CDR3 contains 13 residues. The CDR3 DNA follows: TGTGCCACCAGTAACTGGGGAGCCGGGGAGCTGTTTTTT. This gives the protein CATSNWGAGELFF.

V and J are TRBV27 and TRBJ1-5; D is perhaps TRBD1 (5 bases). Trimming pared 4 bases from V and 2 bases from J, leaving 6 bases between. There are 13 residues in the CDR3. Germline V gene data show CDR1 as MNHEY and CDR2 as SMNVEV (reference sequence). The CDR3 nucleotides are TGTGCCAGCAGTTGGGGGGGCAATCAGCCCCAGCATTTT. Translated, it gives CASSWGGNQPQHF.

The V and J genes are TRBV5-6 and TRBJ1-1; 11 nucleotides match TRBD1. Trimming took 5 bases from V and 3 from J; bases not matched to a gene: 12. The CDR3 has 17 residues. Germline CDR1 SGHDT, CDR2 YYEEEE. DNA for the CDR3: TGTGCCAGCAGTTATTTCGTACCGGGACAGGGGGACACTGAAGCTTTCTTT. It specifies CASSYFVPGQGDTEAFF.

This sequence joins TRBV27 and TRBJ1-2; TRBD1 matches at 9 bases. In germline, CDR1 is MNHEY, CDR2 SMNVEV (reference sequence). The ends lost 5 bases at V and 0 bases at J; junction bases unmatched: 4. The CDR3 extends over 15 amino acids. CDR3 in amino acids: CASSPRQGANYGYTF. The CDR3 DNA reads TGTGCCAGCAGTCCGCGACAGGGGGCTAACTATGGCTACACCTTC.

This chain links TRBV25-1 with TRBJ1-5; D remains unclear. The germline V and J ends were trimmed by 4 bases and 2 bases, with 6 bases remaining between them. The CDR3 totals 13 residues. The germline V gene has CDR1 MGHDK and CDR2 SYGVNS. CDR3 coding DNA: TGTGCCAGCAGTGTGCAGGGCAATCAGCCCCAGCATTTT. Its translation: CASSVQGNQPQHF. Drawing the rest from reference TRBV25-1 and TRBJ1-5, the complete variable domain is EADIYQTPRYLVIGTGKKITLECSQTMGHDKMYWYQQDPGMELHLIHYSYGVNSTEKGDLSSESTVSRIRTEHFPLTLESARPSHTSQYLCASSVQGNQPQHFGDGTRLSIL.

The chain has TRBV6-5 and TRBJ2-1; 13 nucleotides line up with TRBD2. Germline assignment: CDR1 MNHEY and CDR2 SVGAGI. J was trimmed by 9 bases and V by 5 bases; bases with no gene match: 7. The CDR3 sequence is 15 residues long. The CDR3 sequence is CASSQGLAGKSEQFF. In DNA, the CDR3 is TGTGCCAGCAGTCAGGGACTAGCGGGAAAAAGTGAGCAGTTCTTC.

The genes are TRBV7-3 and TRBJ2-1; TRBD1 might be the D (5 bases). The ends were cut back, 5 bases at V and 0 bases at J, with 11 bases in the middle. Germline CDR1 is SGHTA and CDR2 is FQGTGA. The CDR3 spans 15 residues. CDR3 sequence (DNA): TGTGCCAGCAGCGCGGACATAAGCTCCTACAATGAGCAGTTCTTC. Translated, it gives CASSADISSYNEQFF.

The rearrangement links TRBV7-2 to TRBJ2-1, with 8 nucleotides matching TRBD1. Germline lookup yields CDR1 SGHTA and CDR2 FQGNSA. The CDR3 sequence is 16 residues long. V was clipped by 1 base and J by 8 bases; unmatched bases: 10. The CDR3 here is CASSLGFDRGRHEQFF. In nucleotides, the CDR3 is TGTGCCAGCAGCTTAGGCTTTGACAGGGGAAGGCATGAGCAGTTCTTC.

This clone came up a few times. This rearrangement joins TRBV3-1 (or the pseudogene TRBV3-2) to TRBJ1-2; a possible D gene is TRBD1 (5 bases). CDR3 length: 14 amino acids. Germline V gene data show CDR1 as LGHDT and CDR2 as YNNKEL (reference sequence). V dropped 1 base and J dropped 3 bases, with 9 bases sitting between them. CDR3 sequence reads: CASSQGGDHYGYTF. The CDR3 region has the DNA TGTGCCAGCAGCCAAGGGGGGGACCACTATGGCTACACCTTC.

The chain couples TRBV27 to TRBJ2-3, with a weak D call TRBD1 (5 bases). In germline, CDR1 is MNHEY, CDR2 SMNVEV (reference sequence). V was pared by 1 base and J by 4 bases, with 12 bases between. The CDR3 runs 15 residues. The CDR3 here is CASSLWAGKADTQYF. The CDR3 bases are TGTGCCAGCAGTTTATGGGCAGGGAAGGCAGATACGCAGTATTTT.

This clone has more than one count but fewer than ten. The J gene is TRBJ1-1, the V gene TRBV6-6; possible D gene TRBD1, 6 bases. Germline V gene data show CDR1 as MNHNY and CDR2 as SVGAGI (reference sequence). The CDR3 sequence is 13 residues long. V lost 5 bases and J 5 bases, leaving 12 bases between the germline ends. CDR3 region: CASSRQANTEAFF. The DNA of the CDR3 is TGTGCCAGCAGTAGACAGGCCAATACTGAAGCTTTCTTT.